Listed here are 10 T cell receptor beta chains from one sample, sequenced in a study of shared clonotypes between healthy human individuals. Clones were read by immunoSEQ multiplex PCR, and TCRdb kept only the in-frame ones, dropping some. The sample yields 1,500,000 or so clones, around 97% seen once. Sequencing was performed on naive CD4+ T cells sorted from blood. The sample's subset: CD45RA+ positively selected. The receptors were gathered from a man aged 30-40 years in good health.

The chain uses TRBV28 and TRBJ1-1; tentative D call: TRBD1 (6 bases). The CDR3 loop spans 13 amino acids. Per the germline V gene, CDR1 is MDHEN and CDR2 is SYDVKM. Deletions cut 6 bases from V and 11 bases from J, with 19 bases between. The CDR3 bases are TGTGCCAGCAGCACTTACAGGGTCCAATATGCTTTCTTT. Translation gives CASSTYRVQYAFF.

The CDR3 DNA sequence: TGCGCCAGCAGCTTGGATAGCGGGAGTGGGTCCTACAATGAGCAGTTCTTC. Translated: CASSLDSGSGSYNEQFF. The chain couples TRBV5-1 to TRBJ2-1; 9 bases map to TRBD2. CDR3 length equals 17 residues. Unmatched junction bases numbered 5, after V lost 0 bases and J lost 1 base. Germline V gene sequence: CDR1 SGHRS, CDR2 YFSETQ.

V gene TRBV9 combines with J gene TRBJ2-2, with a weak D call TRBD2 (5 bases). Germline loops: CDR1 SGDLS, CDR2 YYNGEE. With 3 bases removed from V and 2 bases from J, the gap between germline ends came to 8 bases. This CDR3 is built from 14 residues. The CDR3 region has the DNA TGTGCCAGCAGCGCCCGGGGAAACACCGGGGAGCTGTTTTTT. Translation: CASSARGNTGELFF.

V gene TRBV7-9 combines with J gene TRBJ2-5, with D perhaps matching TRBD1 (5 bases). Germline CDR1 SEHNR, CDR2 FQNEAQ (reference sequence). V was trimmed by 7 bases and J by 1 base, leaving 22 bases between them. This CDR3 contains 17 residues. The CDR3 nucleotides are TGTGCCAGCAAGGGGCTTGGGGTTTCGCTCCTCCAAGAGACCCAGTACTTC. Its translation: CASKGLGVSLLQETQYF.

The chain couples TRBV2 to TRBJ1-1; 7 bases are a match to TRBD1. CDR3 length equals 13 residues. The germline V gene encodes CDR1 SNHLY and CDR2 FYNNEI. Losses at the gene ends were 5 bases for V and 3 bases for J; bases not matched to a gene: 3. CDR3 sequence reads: CASSNDRDTEAFF. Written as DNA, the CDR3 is TGTGCCAGCAGTAACGACAGGGACACTGAAGCTTTCTTT.

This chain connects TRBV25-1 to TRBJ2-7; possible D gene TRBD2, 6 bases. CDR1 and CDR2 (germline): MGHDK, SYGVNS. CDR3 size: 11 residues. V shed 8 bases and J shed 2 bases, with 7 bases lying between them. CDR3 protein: CASGGTYEQYF. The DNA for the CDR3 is TGTGCCAGCGGGGGGACCTACGAGCAGTACTTC.

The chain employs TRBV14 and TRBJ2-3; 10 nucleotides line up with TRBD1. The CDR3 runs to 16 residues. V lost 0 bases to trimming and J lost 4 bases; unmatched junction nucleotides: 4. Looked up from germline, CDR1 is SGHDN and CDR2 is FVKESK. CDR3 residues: CASSQETGGASDTQYF. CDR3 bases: TGTGCCAGCAGCCAAGAGACAGGGGGCGCTTCAGATACGCAGTATTTT.

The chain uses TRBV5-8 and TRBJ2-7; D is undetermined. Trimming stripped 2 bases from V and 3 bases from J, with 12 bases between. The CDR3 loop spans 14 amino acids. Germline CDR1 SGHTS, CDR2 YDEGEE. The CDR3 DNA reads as TGTGCCAGCAGCTTTGACACAAGGATCTACGAGCAGTACTTC. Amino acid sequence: CASSFDTRIYEQYF.

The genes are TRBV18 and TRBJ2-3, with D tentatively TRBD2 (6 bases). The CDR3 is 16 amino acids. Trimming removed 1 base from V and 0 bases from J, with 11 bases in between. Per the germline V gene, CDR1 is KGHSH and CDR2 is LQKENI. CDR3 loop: CASSPLPGVSTDTQYF. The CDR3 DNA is TGTGCCAGCTCACCACTACCGGGAGTAAGCACAGATACGCAGTATTTT.

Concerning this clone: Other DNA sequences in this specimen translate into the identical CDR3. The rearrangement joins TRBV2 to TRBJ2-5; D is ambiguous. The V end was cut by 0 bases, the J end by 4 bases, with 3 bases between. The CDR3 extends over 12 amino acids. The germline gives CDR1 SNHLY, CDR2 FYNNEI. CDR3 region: CASSEAGETQYF. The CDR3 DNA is TGTGCCAGCAGTGAAGCCGGAGAGACCCAGTACTTC.